This T cell receptor (beta chain) was obtained from a study of blood T cell repertoires in COVID-19. Study-level background: PBMCs, B-cell-depleted T cells, or T cells provided the cDNA or gDNA that made up the material.

CDR3 length equals 13 residues. The authors' processing: From reference gene primer amplification, estimates of nucleated cell counts were derived. The method was immunoSEQ multiplex PCR; TCRdb's version includes in-frame clones alone and lacks a portion of them. That table gives V, J and clone size, and the DNA gave D and trimming. The repertoire consists of 150,000 to 250,000 clones, with 70% to 85% occurring once and the leading ten covering approximately 7.2%. The sample was peripheral blood. The TCR was taken from a human donor with acute or convalescent COVID-19. The donor label of this sample is uncertain. The rearrangement links TRBV12-1 to TRBJ2-7; the tabulated D call, TRBD1, remains unverified against the DNA. TRBV12-1 is labeled a pseudogene. CDR3 in DNA: TGTGCCAGCAGCTTTTGGCGACGTGCAGGATGGTACTTC. Translation: CASSFWRRAGWYF.